In this sample, the clone carrying this T cell receptor beta chain turned up once. This specimen comes from a study of shared clonotypes between healthy human individuals. V was clipped by 1 base and J by 3 bases; unmatched bases: 8. The CDR3 consists of 16 residues. CDR1 is MGHRA and CDR2 is YSYEKL in the germline V gene. CD8 cells regarded as naive lacked CD45RO, were positively chosen for CCR7, and omitted terminally differentiated effector memory CD45RA+ cells. Once extracted for a subset, genomic DNA was divided evenly among several immunoSEQ plates. Data came from immunoSEQ multiplex PCR; TCRdb stores just in-frame clones and leaves some out. Here the sample spans under 850,000 clones, 80% to 95% being singletons.

V usage is TRBV4-1 and J usage is TRBJ2-7, with 8 bases identical to TRBD2. The receptor was derived from a young man in good health. The sequenced material came from naive CD8+ T cells sorted from blood. CDR3 sequence: CASSQAPGLAVYEQYF. The CDR3 DNA follows: TGCGCCAGCAGCCAAGCTCCTGGACTAGCCGTCTACGAGCAGTACTTC.